A selection of T cell receptor beta chains follows, all from one sample in a study of cytomegalovirus exposure and HLA in healthy donors. TCRdb's table, derived via immunoSEQ multiplex PCR, lists solely in-frame clones and lacks some. The sample carries 100,000 to 150,000 clones, over 60% recorded once. The sample comprised PBMCs. These receptors all come from a female donor in good health and CMV-seronegative. CDR3s include the opening cysteine and the closing phenylalanine or tryptophan. D genes are given only for firm matches. Clone size, where shown, is once, few, many, or a class for clones that have expanded.

TRBV4-2,TRBD1,-,TRBJ1-3,CASSRDRGENTIYF,TGTGCCAGCAGCCGGGACAGGGGGGAAAACACCATATATTTT
TRBV7-9,TRBD1,-,TRBJ1-2,CASSPGQAIGYTF,TGTGCCAGCAGCCCGGGACAGGCGATTGGCTACACCTTC
TRBV2,-,-,TRBJ2-2,CASSDGPVRELFF,TGTGCCAGCAGTGATGGGCCAGTTAGGGAGCTGTTTTTT
TRBV4-1,TRBD2,-,TRBJ2-1,CASSLAGGHNEQFF,TGCGCCAGCAGTCTTGCGGGGGGGCACAATGAGCAGTTCTTC
TRBV2,-,few,TRBJ2-7,CASRARTAAYEQYF,TGTGCCAGCAGGGCCCGGACAGCTGCCTACGAGCAGTACTTC
TRBV7-6,TRBD2,-,TRBJ2-7,CASGPLAGLATYEQYF,TGTGCCAGCGGACCCTTGGCGGGACTAGCGACCTACGAGCAGTACTTC
TRBV6-5,TRBD1,-,TRBJ2-1,CASIVDRGGLNEQFF,TGTGCCAGCATTGTGGACAGGGGCGGATTAAATGAGCAGTTCTTC
TRBV5-1,TRBD1,-,TRBJ1-4,CASSLGGTDEKLFF,TGCGCCAGCAGCTTGGGGGGGACAGACGAAAAACTGTTTTTT
TRBV5-1,-,-,TRBJ2-3,CASKLGATDTQYF,TGCGCCAGCAAGCTGGGGGCCACAGATACGCAGTATTTT
TRBV28,TRBD2,-,TRBJ2-7,CAAGLAGVPSYEQYF,TGTGCCGCGGGACTAGCGGGAGTTCCCTCCTACGAGCAGTACTTC
TRBV29-1,TRBD1,-,TRBJ2-7,CSVQPGQGSYEQYF,TGCAGCGTACAACCGGGACAGGGGTCCTACGAGCAGTACTTC
TRBV29-1,TRBD2,-,TRBJ2-1,CSVRTSGANAEQFF,TGCAGCGTCAGGACTAGCGGGGCTAACGCTGAGCAGTTCTTC
TRBV28,TRBD2,once,TRBJ2-7,CASSLESPGGYEQYF,TGTGCCAGCAGTTTGGAGTCTCCGGGGGGCTACGAGCAGTACTTC
TRBV7-9,-,-,TRBJ1-6,CASSLTQASPLHF,TGTGCCAGCAGCCTAACACAGGCCTCACCCCTCCACTTT
TRBV18,TRBD1,-,TRBJ2-3,CASSPAQGARTDTQYF,TGTGCCAGCTCACCGGCCCAGGGGGCCCGCACAGATACGCAGTATTTT
TRBV5-4,TRBD1,few,TRBJ2-3,CASSLDRGLTDTQYF,TGTGCCAGCAGCCTAGACAGGGGGTTAACAGATACGCAGTATTTT
TRBV6-5,-,-,TRBJ1-1,CASSLQQDRTEAFF,TGTGCCAGCAGTCTCCAACAGGATCGCACTGAAGCTTTCTTT
TRBV7-9,-,-,TRBJ2-5,CASSLAGGGETQYF,TGTGCCAGCAGCTTAGCGGGGGGTGGCGAGACCCAGTACTTC
TRBV5-1,-,-,TRBJ2-2,CASGRGGPANTGELFF,TGCGCCAGCGGCAGAGGAGGTCCAGCGAACACCGGGGAGCTGTTTTTT
TRBV4-2,-,once,TRBJ2-1,CASSPLVRGVGNEQFF,TGTGCCAGCAGCCCACTGGTGCGTGGAGTTGGCAATGAGCAGTTCTTC
TRBV7-2,-,-,TRBJ2-7,CASSFGPGHAGGYEQYF,TGTGCCAGCAGCTTTGGCCCGGGACATGCAGGGGGGTACGAGCAGTACTTC
TRBV2,-,-,TRBJ1-4,CASSPREKLFF,TGTGCCAGCAGTCCCCGTGAAAAACTGTTTTTT
TRBV18,TRBD1,-,TRBJ1-6,CASSPRDSDNSPLHF,TGTGCCAGCTCACCACGGGACAGTGATAATTCACCCCTCCACTTT
TRBV9,-,few,TRBJ2-5,CASSVAGDFSETQYF,TGTGCCAGCAGCGTAGCGGGAGATTTTTCAGAGACCCAGTACTTC
TRBV5-1,-,few,TRBJ1-1,CASSVTGMNTEAFF,TGCGCCAGCAGCGTGACCGGGATGAACACTGAAGCTTTCTTT
TRBV27,TRBD1,-,TRBJ1-4,CASSQHFGTGFGEKLFF,TGTGCCAGCAGTCAACATTTCGGGACAGGATTCGGCGAAAAACTGTTTTTT
TRBV7-6,TRBD2,once,TRBJ2-1,CASSLGEREGNEQFF,TGTGCCAGCAGCCTAGGCGAGAGGGAGGGCAATGAGCAGTTCTTC
TRBV7-3,TRBD1,-,TRBJ2-1,CASSLQSGQGSPYNEQFF,TGTGCCAGCAGCTTACAATCGGGACAGGGGTCCCCCTACAATGAGCAGTTCTTC
TRBV7-9,-,-,TRBJ2-7,CASSHLSYEQYF,TGTGCCAGCAGCCACTTATCCTACGAGCAGTACTTC
TRBV28,TRBD1,-,TRBJ1-1,CASSSGQGPTNTEAFF,TGTGCCAGCAGTTCCGGACAGGGACCAACGAACACTGAAGCTTTCTTT
TRBV5-1,TRBD2,-,TRBJ2-5,CASSLDFGGRYQETQYF,TGCGCCAGCAGCTTGGACTTCGGCGGGAGGTACCAAGAGACCCAGTACTTC
TRBV19,-,-,TRBJ1-5,CGSRDSNQPQHF,TGTGGATCCCGGGATAGCAATCAGCCCCAGCATTTT
TRBV6-5,-,-,TRBJ1-1,CASMGWQGPEAFF,TGTGCCAGCATGGGATGGCAGGGTCCGGAAGCTTTCTTT
TRBV7-9,TRBD1,few,TRBJ1-1,CASSLTTGDTEAFF,TGTGCCAGCAGTCTAACGACAGGGGACACTGAAGCTTTCTTT
TRBV5-8,-,-,TRBJ1-1,CASSRGQNTEAFF,TGTGCCAGCAGCAGAGGACAGAACACTGAAGCTTTCTTT
TRBV30,TRBD2,-,TRBJ2-3,CAWGVPGLASPKDTQYF,TGTGCCTGGGGGGTTCCGGGACTAGCGAGCCCAAAAGATACGCAGTATTTT
TRBV6-5,-,-,TRBJ1-5,CASGGVNQPQHF,TGTGCCAGCGGGGGGGTTAATCAGCCCCAGCATTTT
TRBV30,TRBD1,-,TRBJ2-1,CAWSGTGVNEQFF,TGTGCCTGGAGCGGGACAGGGGTCAATGAGCAGTTCTTC
TRBV10-1,-,-,TRBJ2-5,CASSPPPSSTARMAQYF,TGCGCCAGCAGCCCCCCTCCCTCTTCGACAGCAAGGATGGCCCAGTACTTC
TRBV7-6,TRBD1,once,TRBJ2-7,CASSKTGGNDEQYF,TGTGCCAGCAGCAAAACAGGGGGCAACGACGAGCAGTACTTC
TRBV18,-,-,TRBJ1-4,CASSRAPGLEKLFF,TGTGCCAGCTCACGGGCCCCTGGCCTTGAAAAACTGTTTTTT
TRBV19,TRBD2,-,TRBJ2-1,CASSMGLAGTPSLGEQLF,TGTGCCAGTAGTATGGGACTAGCGGGGACTCCCTCCCTCGGTGAGCAGCTCTTC
TRBV18,TRBD2,-,TRBJ2-1,CASSKPGTSAHDEQFF,TGTGCCAGCTCAAAACCCGGGACTAGCGCCCACGATGAGCAGTTCTTC
TRBV19,TRBD1,-,TRBJ2-5,CASSTTGSQETQYF,TGTGCCAGTAGTACGACAGGGTCCCAAGAGACCCAGTACTTC
TRBV2,-,-,TRBJ1-6,CASSAWQGYSPLHF,TGTGCCAGCAGTGCATGGCAGGGTTATTCACCCCTCCACTTT
TRBV30,-,-,TRBJ1-2,CAWSREGSWGYGYTF,TGTGCCTGGAGTCGGGAGGGATCCTGGGGCTATGGCTACACCTTC
TRBV2,TRBD1,few,TRBJ1-2,CASRSDRVRGGYTF,TGTGCCAGCAGGTCCGACAGGGTGCGGGGTGGCTACACCTTC
TRBV18,-,once,TRBJ1-3,CASSPPRQAGNTIYF,TGTGCCAGCTCACCACCCCGGCAGGCGGGAAACACCATATATTTT
TRBV27,-,-,TRBJ2-3,CASRELGANTDTQYF,TGTGCCAGCAGAGAACTGGGAGCCAACACAGATACGCAGTATTTT
TRBV5-1,TRBD2,-,TRBJ2-5,CASSLSSGGAGETQYF,TGCGCCAGCAGCTTGAGTAGCGGGGGGGCCGGAGAGACCCAGTACTTC
TRBV5-4,TRBD2,-,TRBJ2-2,CASSPNRLAENTGELFF,TGTGCCAGCAGCCCCAACCGACTAGCCGAAAACACCGGGGAGCTGTTTTTT
TRBV7-6,TRBD2,-,TRBJ2-7,CASSLPPADSGSTRRSYEQYF,TGTGCCAGCAGCTTGCCTCCCGCTGATAGCGGGAGTACCAGACGCTCCTACGAGCAGTACTTC
TRBV11-2,-,-,TRBJ2-7,CASSPQAGSDEQYF,TGTGCCAGCAGCCCCCAGGCGGGATCGGACGAGCAGTACTTC
TRBV5-1,-,-,TRBJ1-1,CASSSQADRSREAFF,TGCGCCAGCAGCTCCCAGGCCGACAGAAGCCGGGAAGCTTTCTTT
TRBV25-1,TRBD2,-,TRBJ2-2,CASSDPGTSGTGELFF,TGTGCCAGCAGTGACCCTGGGACTAGCGGCACCGGGGAGCTGTTTTTT
TRBV4-2,TRBD2,-,TRBJ2-1,CASSLIATSGNSYNEQFF,TGTGCCAGCAGCTTAATAGCGACTAGCGGGAACTCCTACAATGAGCAGTTCTTC
TRBV5-1,-,few,TRBJ2-1,CASSLGKGLYNEQFF,TGCGCCAGCAGCTTGGGCAAGGGACTCTACAATGAGCAGTTCTTC